What follows describes a single T cell receptor beta chain. This CDR3 region has 17 residues. Trimming cost V 5 bases and J 0 bases; bases outside gene matches: 11. The germline CDR1 and CDR2 sequences are SEHNR and FQNEAQ (reference sequence). The data derive from a study of blood T cell repertoires in COVID-19. Study in general: Sites in the United States, Italy and Spain provided acute and convalescent COVID-19 samples. Sources were T cells, B-cell-depleted T cells, or PBMCs; the material itself was cDNA or gDNA.

In the authors' workflow: It was from reference gene primer amplification that nucleated cell counts were estimated. TCRdb's table, derived via immunoSEQ multiplex PCR, lists solely in-frame clones and lacks some. That table furnishes V, J and clone size, whereas the DNA furnished D and trimming. This sample carries approximately 140,000 clones, more than 60% of them seen once, and the ten largest clones take around 17%. The sequenced sample was peripheral blood. This receptor was identified in a man in his forties or fifties with acute or convalescent COVID-19. The chain employs TRBV7-9 and TRBJ2-7; the match to TRBD1 covers 9 bases. CDR3 protein: CASSHGQGLRFSYEQYF. The CDR3 DNA reads as TGTGCCAGCAGCCATGGACAGGGGTTACGATTCTCCTACGAGCAGTACTTC.